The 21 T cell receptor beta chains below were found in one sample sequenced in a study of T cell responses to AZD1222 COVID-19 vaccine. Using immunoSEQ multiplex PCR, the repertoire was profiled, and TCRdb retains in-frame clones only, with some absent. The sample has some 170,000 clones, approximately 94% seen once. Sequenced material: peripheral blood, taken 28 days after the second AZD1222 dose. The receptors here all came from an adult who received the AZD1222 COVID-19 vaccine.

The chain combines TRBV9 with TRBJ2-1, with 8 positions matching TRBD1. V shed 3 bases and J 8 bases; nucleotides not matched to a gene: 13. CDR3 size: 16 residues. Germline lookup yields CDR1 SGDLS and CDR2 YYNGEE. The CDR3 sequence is CASSARQGFQGDEQFF. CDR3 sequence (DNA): TGTGCCAGCAGCGCCCGACAGGGGTTCCAGGGGGATGAGCAGTTCTTC.

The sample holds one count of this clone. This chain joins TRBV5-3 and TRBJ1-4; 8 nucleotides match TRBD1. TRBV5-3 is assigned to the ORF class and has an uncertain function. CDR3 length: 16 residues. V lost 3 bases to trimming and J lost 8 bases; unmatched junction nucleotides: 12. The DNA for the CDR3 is TGTGCCAGAAGCTCGTGCAATATACAGGGGGACGAAAAACTGTTTTTT. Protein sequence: CARSSCNIQGDEKLFF.

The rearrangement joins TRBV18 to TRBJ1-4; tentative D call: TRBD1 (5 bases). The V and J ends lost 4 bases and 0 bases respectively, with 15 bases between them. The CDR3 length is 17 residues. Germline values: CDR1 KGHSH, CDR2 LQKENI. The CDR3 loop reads CASSQQQELATNEKLFF. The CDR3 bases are TGTGCCAGCTCACAACAACAGGAGTTAGCAACTAATGAAAAACTGTTTTTT. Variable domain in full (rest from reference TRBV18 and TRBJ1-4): NAGVMQNPRHLVRRRGQEARLRCSPMKGHSHVYWYRQLPEEGLKFMVYLQKENIIDESGMPKERFSAEFPKEGPSILRIQQVVRGDSAAYFCASSQQQELATNEKLFFGSGTQLSVL.

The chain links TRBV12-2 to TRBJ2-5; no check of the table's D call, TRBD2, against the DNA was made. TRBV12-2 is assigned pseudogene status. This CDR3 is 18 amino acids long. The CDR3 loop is CASRLEKELASVQETQYF. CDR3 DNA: TGTGCAAGTCGCTTAGAGAAGGAATTGGCTAGCGTCCAAGAGACCCAGTACTTC.

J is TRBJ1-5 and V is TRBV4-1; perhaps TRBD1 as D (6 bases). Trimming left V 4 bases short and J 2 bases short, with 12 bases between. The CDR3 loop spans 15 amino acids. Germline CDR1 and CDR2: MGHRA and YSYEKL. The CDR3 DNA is TGCGCCAGCAGCCTACAGGGTGGGGGCAATCAGCCCCAGCATTTT. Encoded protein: CASSLQGGGNQPQHF.

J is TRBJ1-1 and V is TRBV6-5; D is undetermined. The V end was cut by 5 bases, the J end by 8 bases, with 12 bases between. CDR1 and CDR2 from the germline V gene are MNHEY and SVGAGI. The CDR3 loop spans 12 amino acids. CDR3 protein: CASSPLAGEAFF. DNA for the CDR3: TGTGCCAGCAGTCCCCTCGCGGGGGAAGCTTTCTTT.

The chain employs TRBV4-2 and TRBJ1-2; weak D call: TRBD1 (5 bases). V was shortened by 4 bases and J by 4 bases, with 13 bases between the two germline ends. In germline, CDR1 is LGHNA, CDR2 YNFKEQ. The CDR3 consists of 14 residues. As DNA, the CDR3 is TGTGCCAGCAGCCCCCAGAGGGGCTCCTATGGCTACACCTTC. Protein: CASSPQRGSYGYTF.

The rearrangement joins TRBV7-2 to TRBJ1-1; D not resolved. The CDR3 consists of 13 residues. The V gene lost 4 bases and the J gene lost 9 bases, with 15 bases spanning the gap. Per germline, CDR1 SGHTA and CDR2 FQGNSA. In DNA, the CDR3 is TGTGCCAGCAGCTCGGATCCCCGGGAGAAAGCTTTCTTT. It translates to CASSSDPREKAFF.

The CDR3 nucleotides are TGTGCCAGCAGCCAGCCGCGAGGGGGTCGGCAAGAGACCCAGTACTTC. This translates into CASSQPRGGRQETQYF. The chain joins TRBV5-5 to TRBJ2-5; D is possibly TRBD1 (6 bases). Germline CDR1 reads SGHKS; CDR2 reads YYEKEE (reference sequence). Trimming removed 4 bases at V and 2 bases at J, with 18 bases between. The CDR3 runs 16 residues.

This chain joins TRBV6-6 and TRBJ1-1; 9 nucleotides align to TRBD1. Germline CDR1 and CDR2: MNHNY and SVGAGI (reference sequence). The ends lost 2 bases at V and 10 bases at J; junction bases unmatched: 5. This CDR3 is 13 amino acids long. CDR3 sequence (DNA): TGTGCCAGCAGTTACCCTACAGGGGGCGCAGCTTTCTTT. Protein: CASSYPTGGAAFF.

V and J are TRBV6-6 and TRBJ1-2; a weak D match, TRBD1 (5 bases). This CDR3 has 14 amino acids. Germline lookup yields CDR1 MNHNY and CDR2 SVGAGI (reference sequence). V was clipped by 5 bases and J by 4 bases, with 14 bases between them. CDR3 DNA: TGTGCCAGCAGTCCCCTTGAGGGGTTCTATGGCTACACCTTC. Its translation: CASSPLEGFYGYTF.

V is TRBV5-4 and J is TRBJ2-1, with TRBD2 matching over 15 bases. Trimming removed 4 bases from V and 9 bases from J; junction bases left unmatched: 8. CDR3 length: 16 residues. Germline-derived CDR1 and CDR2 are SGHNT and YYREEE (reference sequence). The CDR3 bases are TGTGCCAGCAGCCCCGGCGGACTAGCGGGAGGGAGTGAGCAGTTCTTC. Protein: CASSPGGLAGGSEQFF.

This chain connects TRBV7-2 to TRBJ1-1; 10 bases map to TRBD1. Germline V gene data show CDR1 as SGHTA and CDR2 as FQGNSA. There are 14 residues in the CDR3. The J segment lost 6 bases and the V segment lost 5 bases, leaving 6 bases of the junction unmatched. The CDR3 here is CASSPGQGSSEAFF. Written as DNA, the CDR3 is TGTGCCAGCAGCCCGGGACAGGGGAGCTCTGAAGCTTTCTTT.

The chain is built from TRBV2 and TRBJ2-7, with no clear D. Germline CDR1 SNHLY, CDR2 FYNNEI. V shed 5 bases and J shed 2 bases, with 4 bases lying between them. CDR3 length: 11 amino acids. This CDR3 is CASSYPYEQYF. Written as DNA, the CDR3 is TGTGCCAGCAGTTACCCCTACGAGCAGTACTTC. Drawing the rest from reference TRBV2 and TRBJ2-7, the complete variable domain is EPEVTQTPSHQVTQMGQEVILRCVPISNHLYFYWYRQILGQKVEFLVSFYNNEISEKSEIFDDQFSVERPDGSNFTLKIRSTKLEDSAMYFCASSYPYEQYFGPGTRLTVT.

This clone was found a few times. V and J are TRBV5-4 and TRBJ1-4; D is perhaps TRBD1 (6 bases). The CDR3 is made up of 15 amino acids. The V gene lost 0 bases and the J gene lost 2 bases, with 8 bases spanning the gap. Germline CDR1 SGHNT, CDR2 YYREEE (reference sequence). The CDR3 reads CASSLEGDTNEKLFF. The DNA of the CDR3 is TGTGCCAGCAGCTTGGAGGGGGACACTAATGAAAAACTGTTTTTT.

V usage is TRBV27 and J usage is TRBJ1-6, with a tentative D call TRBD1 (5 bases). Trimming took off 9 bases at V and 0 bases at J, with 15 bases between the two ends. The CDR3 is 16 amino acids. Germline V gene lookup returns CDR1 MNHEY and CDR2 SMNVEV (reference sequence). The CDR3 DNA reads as TGTGCCAGTGGACAAGACGGAAGCTCCTATAATTCACCCCTCCACTTT. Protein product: CASGQDGSSYNSPLHF.

CDR3 residues: CASSIPGDEAFF. CDR3 nucleotides: TGTGCCAGTAGTATACCGGGCGATGAAGCTTTCTTT. J is TRBJ1-1 and V is TRBV19, with unresolved D. Between the trimmed V and J ends, which lost 2 bases and 7 bases, there was a span of 8 bases. There are 12 residues in the CDR3. Germline V lookup: CDR1 LNHDA, CDR2 SQIVND (reference sequence).

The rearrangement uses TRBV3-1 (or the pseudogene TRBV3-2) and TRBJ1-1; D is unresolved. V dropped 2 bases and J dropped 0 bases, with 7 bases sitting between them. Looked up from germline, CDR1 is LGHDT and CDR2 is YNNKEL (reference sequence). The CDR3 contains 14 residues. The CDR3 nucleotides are TGTGCCAGCAGCCAACGATCCTTGAACACTGAAGCTTTCTTT. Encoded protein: CASSQRSLNTEAFF.

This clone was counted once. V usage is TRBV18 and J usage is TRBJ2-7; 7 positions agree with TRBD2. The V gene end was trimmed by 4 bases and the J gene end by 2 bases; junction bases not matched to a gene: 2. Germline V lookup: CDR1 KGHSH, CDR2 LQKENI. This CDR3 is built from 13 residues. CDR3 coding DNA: TGTGCCAGCTCACGGGACTACACCTACGAGCAGTACTTC. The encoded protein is CASSRDYTYEQYF.

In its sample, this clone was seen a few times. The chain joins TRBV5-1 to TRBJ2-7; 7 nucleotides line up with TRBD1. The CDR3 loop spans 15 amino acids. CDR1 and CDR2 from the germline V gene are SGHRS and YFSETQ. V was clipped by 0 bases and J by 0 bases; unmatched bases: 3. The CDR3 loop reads CASSLAPGGSYEQYF. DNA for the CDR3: TGCGCCAGCAGCTTGGCCCCAGGGGGCTCCTACGAGCAGTACTTC.

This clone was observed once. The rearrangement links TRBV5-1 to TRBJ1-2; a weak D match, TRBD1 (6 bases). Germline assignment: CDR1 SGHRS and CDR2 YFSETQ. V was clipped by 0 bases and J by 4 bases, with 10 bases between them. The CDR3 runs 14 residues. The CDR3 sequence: CASSLGGQSYGYTF. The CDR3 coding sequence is TGCGCCAGCAGCTTGGGGGGGCAGAGCTATGGCTACACCTTC.